A single sample gave rise to the 14 T cell receptor beta chains below, sequenced in a study of T cell responses to AZD1222 COVID-19 vaccine. Here immunoSEQ multiplex PCR was the method, and the copy in TCRdb shows in-frame clones only, minus some. The sample carries 90,000 to 150,000 clones, roughly 90% recorded once. The input for sequencing was peripheral blood, taken on day 0 of AZD1222 vaccination. These TCRs come from an adult in good health.

This clone was recorded at least ten times. CDR3 residues: CASSDPGLPNEQYF. The DNA for the CDR3 is TGTGCCAGCAGTGACCCGGGACTACCGAACGAGCAGTACTTC. The rearrangement joins TRBV6-1 to TRBJ2-7; 7 positions agree with TRBD2. CDR1 and CDR2 from the germline V gene are MNHNS and SASEGT. The CDR3 is made up of 14 amino acids. The V gene end was trimmed by 3 bases and the J gene end by 5 bases; junction bases not matched to a gene: 7.

The chain carries TRBV6-5 and TRBJ1-2; D is unclear. V was cut by 5 bases and J by 3 bases, with 10 bases left in between. The CDR3 extends over 13 amino acids. Germline V gene lookup returns CDR1 MNHEY and CDR2 SVGAGI. Written as DNA, the CDR3 is TGTGCCAGCAGTATCCGGCAGGACTATGGCTACACCTTC. This encodes CASSIRQDYGYTF.

This rearrangement joins TRBV18 to TRBJ2-2, with D perhaps TRBD1 or TRBD2 (5 bases each). Trimming removed 3 bases from V and 4 bases from J, with 12 bases in between. There are 15 residues in the CDR3. Looked up from germline, CDR1 is KGHSH and CDR2 is LQKENI. This CDR3 is CASSPPGRLTGELFF. For the CDR3, the DNA is TGTGCCAGCTCACCCCCGGGGCGGCTCACCGGGGAGCTGTTTTTT.

The chain combines TRBV14 with TRBJ2-3; 8 nucleotides match TRBD1. The germline CDR1 and CDR2 sequences are SGHDN and FVKESK. V dropped 2 bases and J dropped 2; count of bases not matched to a gene: 3. The CDR3 contains 15 residues. CDR3 DNA: TGTGCCAGCAGCCAAAGGACAGGGATCACAGATACGCAGTATTTT. Translating it yields CASSQRTGITDTQYF.

The rearrangement links TRBV5-4 to TRBJ1-1; D remains unclear. This CDR3 is 15 amino acids long. V was pared by 6 bases and J by 5 bases, with 20 bases between. The germline V gene has CDR1 SGHNT and CDR2 YYREEE (reference sequence). The CDR3 DNA reads TGTGCCAGCAAGATGAGAACCAGCGGGTGGACTGAAGCTTTCTTT. Its protein product is CASKMRTSGWTEAFF.

This chain joins TRBV6-2 or TRBV6-3 and TRBJ1-1; TRBD1 matches at 10 bases. Trimming cost V 0 bases and J 5 bases; bases outside gene matches: 6. The CDR3 is 16 amino acids. Looked up from germline, CDR1 is MNHEY and CDR2 is SVGEGT. CDR3 sequence (DNA): TGTGCCAGCAGTTACTCTAGGGACAGGGGCAAGACTGAAGCTTTCTTT. Its translation: CASSYSRDRGKTEAFF.

The genes are TRBV6-5 and TRBJ1-1, with no clear D. Trimming took off 5 bases at V and 7 bases at J, with 8 bases between the two ends. The germline V gene encodes CDR1 MNHEY and CDR2 SVGAGI. The CDR3 contains 11 residues. The DNA for the CDR3 is TGTGCCAGCAGTACCTACTTTGAAGCTTTCTTT. Translated: CASSTYFEAFF.

This clone was detected a few times. The chain is built from TRBV9 and TRBJ1-2, with D maybe TRBD1 (5 bases). Germline V gene lookup returns CDR1 SGDLS and CDR2 YYNGEE. CDR3 size: 15 residues. V dropped 4 bases and J dropped 4 bases, with 17 bases sitting between them. The DNA for the CDR3 is TGTGCCAGCAGCTTCCAGGGAACCCAGGCCTATGGCTACACCTTC. Translation: CASSFQGTQAYGYTF.

This sequence joins TRBV28 and TRBJ1-1; TRBD1 matches 7 bases. The CDR3 is 14 amino acids. CDR1 is MDHEN and CDR2 is SYDVKM in the germline V gene. After removal of 2 bases from V and 0 bases from J, the junction contained 0 bases not matched to a gene. The CDR3 loop reads CASSLTGVNTEAFF. DNA of the CDR3: TGTGCCAGCAGTTTAACAGGGGTGAACACTGAAGCTTTCTTT.

The rearrangement uses TRBV27 and TRBJ1-1, with unresolved D. The CDR3 has 16 amino acids. V lost 1 base to trimming and J lost 8 bases, with 20 bases between them. Germline V gives CDR1 MNHEY, CDR2 SMNVEV (reference sequence). CDR3 region: CASSLFGPVSVLEAFF. For the CDR3, the DNA is TGTGCCAGCAGTTTATTCGGTCCAGTCAGCGTGCTAGAAGCTTTCTTT.

This clone has a single count. The J gene is TRBJ1-5, the V gene TRBV6-5; D not resolved. The CDR3 loop spans 14 amino acids. Trimming stripped 2 bases from V and 3 bases from J, with 8 bases between. Per germline, CDR1 MNHEY and CDR2 SVGAGI. CDR3 protein: CASSYGLTNQPQHF. The CDR3, as DNA: TGTGCCAGCAGTTACGGACTGACCAATCAGCCCCAGCATTTT.

Only a few counts were recorded for this clone. In the same sample, other DNA sequences code for this CDR3. The gene calls are TRBV7-2 and TRBJ2-3; maybe TRBD2 (5 bases). With 0 bases removed from V and 0 bases from J, the gap between germline ends came to 7 bases. CDR1 is SGHTA and CDR2 is FQGNSA in the germline V gene. The CDR3 contains 15 residues. Here the CDR3 DNA reads TGTGCCAGCAGCTTAGCAGGGAGAAGCACAGATACGCAGTATTTT. It yields the protein CASSLAGRSTDTQYF.

This clone was counted ten times or more. V usage is TRBV5-4 and J usage is TRBJ1-2; TRBD1 might be the D (5 bases). This CDR3 is built from 14 residues. CDR1 SGHNT and CDR2 YYREEE come from the germline V gene (reference sequence). The V end was cut by 0 bases, the J end by 8 bases, with 14 bases between. The CDR3 region is CASSLDSQGDGYTF. The CDR3 DNA reads TGTGCCAGCAGCTTGGATAGCCAGGGCGACGGCTACACCTTC.

The chain employs TRBV6-5 and TRBJ2-7, with 9 bases lining up with TRBD1. Germline V CDR1 and CDR2: MNHEY, SVGAGI. This CDR3 is 15 amino acids long. The ends lost 2 bases at V and 4 bases at J; junction bases unmatched: 6. CDR3 loop: CASSYVVQGAYEQYF. The CDR3 nucleotides are TGTGCCAGCAGTTACGTGGTACAGGGGGCTTACGAGCAGTACTTC.